The 3 T cell receptor beta chains in this list originate from one sample, sequenced in a study of blood T cells in healthy people across ages. Sample-barcoded 5' priming and a J-beta primer mix drove a second PCR of roughly 6 to 12 cycles. Via MiXCR, TCRdb re-called the 5' RACE reads, giving one row per CDR3 protein. Of about 650,000 distinct CDR3 sequences in the sample, approximately 31% were seen once. The sequenced material came from blood. These receptor sequences come from a woman of 80 years or more in good health.

In the case of this clonotype: With a much larger clone just one base away, this may be a read error. The V gene is TRBV20-1, the J gene TRBJ2-1; 7 bases are a match to TRBD2. Trimming took 3 bases from V and 9 from J; bases not matched to a gene: 20. The CDR3 length is 17 residues. The germline CDR1 and CDR2 sequences are DFQATT and SNEGSKA (reference sequence). The CDR3 is CSASREGGGEGRGEQFF. Here the CDR3 DNA reads TGCAGTGCTAGTCGTGAGGGCGGGGGTGAGGGGAGGGGTGAGCAGTTCTTC.

This clonotype was picked up many times. The gene calls are TRBV5-4 and TRBJ2-3, with 7 bases lining up with TRBD2. Losses at the gene ends were 0 bases for V and 2 bases for J; bases not matched to a gene: 12. CDR3 length: 18 amino acids. The germline gives CDR1 SGHNT, CDR2 YYREEE (reference sequence). In nucleotides, the CDR3 is TGTGCCAGCAGCTTGGTCTCCGCGCGGGGGATCAACACAGATACGCAGTATTTT. It yields the protein CASSLVSARGINTDTQYF.

This clonotype came up a few times. The chain uses TRBV4-3 and TRBJ1-2; possible D gene TRBD1, 6 bases. Germline lookup yields CDR1 LGHNA and CDR2 YSLEER. V was clipped by 3 bases and J by 3 bases, with 17 bases between them. CDR3 length equals 16 residues. CDR3: CASSHWLGGVDYGYTF. The CDR3, as DNA: TGCGCCAGCAGCCATTGGTTGGGGGGCGTCGACTATGGCTACACCTTC.